A single sample is the source of the 29 T cell receptor beta chains below, sequenced in a study of human T cells and chemical hapten exposure. Time point reported: patch test 1, 2 weeks after DPC sensitization. Specified treatment: therapeutic diphenylcyclopropenone sensitization with weekly scalp DPC. One entry per CDR3 protein, called by TCRdb with MiXCR from the RACE reads. Of around 380,000 distinct CDR3 sequences detected, more than 4.5% appear once; the ten largest clones hold approximately 2.3%. The material was whole blood, obtained in connection with sensitization to the hapten diphenylcyclopropenone (DPC). The receptors here all came from a woman aged 45-65 years with alopecia areata. Some clones in this sample may be carry-over from other donors' samples.

This chain connects TRBV6-6 to TRBJ1-5; D may be TRBD1 (5 bases). V was shortened by 1 base and J by 6 bases, with 19 bases between the two germline ends. The CDR3 is 17 amino acids. Germline V gives CDR1 MNHNY, CDR2 SVGAGI (reference sequence). The CDR3 loop is CASSYYVGTNSGQPQHF. CDR3 DNA: TGTGCCAGCAGTTACTATGTGGGGACGAACTCCGGTCAGCCCCAGCATTTT.

On this clonotype itself: One junction end does not reproduce the germline sequence, and a read error may be involved. V and J are TRBV10-3 and TRBJ2-1; D uncertain. Germline values: CDR1 ENHRY, CDR2 SYGVKD. CDR3 length equals 17 residues. CDR3 DNA sequence: TGTGCCTTCAGTGAGCTAAAGGGCGGCGACTCCTACAATGAGCAGTTCTTC. Protein: CAFSELKGGDSYNEQFF.

The chain recombines TRBV12-3 or TRBV12-4 with TRBJ1-5, with D possibly being TRBD1 (5 bases). This CDR3 has 15 amino acids. The V end was cut by 1 base, the J end by 3 bases, with 10 bases between. The DNA for the CDR3 is TGTGCCAGCAGTTTAGGGGACGGGCCCAATCAGCCCCAGCATTTT. Its protein is CASSLGDGPNQPQHF.

The chain is built from TRBV19 and TRBJ1-2; no clear D. Trimming removed 8 bases at V and 6 bases at J, with 19 bases between. In germline, CDR1 is LNHDA, CDR2 SQIVND (reference sequence). The CDR3 has 14 amino acids. CDR3: CASFPSGNSDGYTF. The CDR3 DNA sequence: TGTGCCAGTTTCCCGTCGGGGAACAGCGATGGCTACACCTTC.

This clonotype was counted many times. This chain joins TRBV5-1 and TRBJ2-1, with 15 bases that match TRBD2. Germline V gives CDR1 SGHRS, CDR2 YFSETQ. V shed 3 bases, J shed 0 bases, and the junction held 4 bases outside the gene matches. The CDR3 loop spans 18 amino acids. The CDR3 sequence: CASSSGLAGGFSYNEQFF. DNA of the CDR3: TGCGCCAGCAGCTCGGGACTAGCGGGGGGCTTCTCCTACAATGAGCAGTTCTTC. Full variable domain (rest looked up from reference TRBV5-1 and TRBJ2-1): KAGVTQTPRYLIKTRGQQVTLSCSPISGHRSVSWYQQTPGQGLQFLFEYFSETQRNKGNFPGRFSGRQFSNSRSEMNVSTLELGDSALYLCASSSGLAGGFSYNEQFFGPGTRLTVL.

The J gene is TRBJ1-5, the V gene TRBV6-1; TRBD1 aligns across 8 bases. Per germline, CDR1 MNHNS and CDR2 SASEGT. There are 16 residues in the CDR3. Germline trimming cut 6 bases from V and 0 bases from J; bases unmatched to any gene: 7. Here the CDR3 DNA reads TGTGCCAGCAGCCCAGACAGGGGTTATAGCAATCAGCCCCAGCATTTT. Amino acid sequence: CASSPDRGYSNQPQHF.

V gene TRBV6-2 or TRBV6-3 combines with J gene TRBJ2-4, with D tentatively TRBD1 (7 bases). V lost 6 bases to trimming and J lost 0 bases, with 15 bases between them. The CDR3 runs to 16 residues. Germline V lookup: CDR1 MNHEY, CDR2 SVGEGT. The CDR3 here is CASSSGGTLAKNIQYF. For the CDR3, the DNA is TGTGCCAGCAGCTCAGGGGGGACCTTAGCCAAAAACATTCAGTACTTC.

In its sample, this clonotype was seen a few times. The V gene is TRBV15, the J gene TRBJ2-5; 8 bases match TRBD2. The CDR3 is 15 amino acids. Per the germline V gene, CDR1 is LNHNV and CDR2 is YYDKDF (reference sequence). V shed 1 base, J shed 5 bases, and the junction held 6 bases outside the gene matches. The CDR3 nucleotides read TGTGCCACCAGCAGAGGAGCGGGAGTGTTGGAGACCCAGTACTTC. Translation gives CATSRGAGVLETQYF.

This clonotype was counted between two and nine times. The chain employs TRBV6-6 and TRBJ1-2; TRBD1 agrees at 10 bases. The junction had 7 bases not matched to a gene; V was cut back by 5 bases and J by 1 base. Germline loops: CDR1 MNHNY, CDR2 SVGAGI (reference sequence). This CDR3 is built from 16 residues. The CDR3 reads CASSKSGTGDNYGYTF. The CDR3 DNA reads TGTGCCAGCAGTAAATCCGGGACAGGGGATAACTATGGCTACACCTTC.

This clonotype was seen a handful of times. The chain employs TRBV7-9 and TRBJ2-5, with 8 bases identical to TRBD2. This CDR3 region has 15 residues. Germline V lookup: CDR1 SEHNR, CDR2 FQNEAQ (reference sequence). V shed 5 bases and J 5 bases; nucleotides not matched to a gene: 10. The CDR3 sequence: CASSPPGLGEETQYF. The CDR3 DNA follows: TGTGCCAGCAGCCCGCCGGGACTAGGGGAGGAGACCCAGTACTTC.

This clonotype was seen just once. A read error may explain this, as a much larger clone is one base away. V usage is TRBV10-3 and J usage is TRBJ2-5; weak D call: TRBD2 (6 bases). The CDR3 consists of 15 residues. Germline assignment: CDR1 ENHRY and CDR2 SYGVKD. The CDR3 DNA reads as TGTGCCATCAGTGAGATTGGAGGGGCCGGTGAGACCCGGTACTTC. Amino acid sequence: CAISEIGGAGETRYF.

The gene calls are TRBV6-5 and TRBJ1-1, with no clear D. V lost 8 bases, J lost 7 bases, and 11 bases lay in between. The CDR3 runs 11 residues. Germline V CDR1 and CDR2: MNHEY, SVGAGI. The CDR3 DNA sequence: TGTGCCAGCTACGGAGCCATTGAAGCTTTCTTT. As protein: CASYGAIEAFF.

This clonotype has a count of ten or more. This sequence joins TRBV12-3 or TRBV12-4 and TRBJ1-6, with D possibly TRBD1 on 5 matching bases. This CDR3 is 14 amino acids long. Between the trimmed V and J ends, which lost 5 bases and 7 bases, there was a span of 12 bases. CDR3 nucleotides: TGTGCCAGCAGTCCGGGACCAGTCAATTCACCCCTCCACTTT. Encoded protein: CASSPGPVNSPLHF.

The sample holds a few counts of this clonotype. The chain joins TRBV5-1 to TRBJ1-4; 7 bases map to TRBD1. Germline CDR1 and CDR2: SGHRS and YFSETQ. The CDR3 loop spans 14 amino acids. J lost 6 bases, V lost 4 bases, and 6 bases had no gene match. The CDR3 DNA sequence: TGCGCCAGCAGCCCAGGGGGGACGGATGAAAAACTGTTTTTT. This codes for CASSPGGTDEKLFF.

Many counts were recorded for this clonotype. The V and J genes are TRBV7-2 and TRBJ1-5, with D hard to call. Germline V gene lookup returns CDR1 SGHTA and CDR2 FQGNSA. V lost 8 bases, J lost 3 bases, and 11 bases lay in between. This CDR3 is 13 amino acids long. CDR3 sequence: CASRRAANQPQHF. In DNA, the CDR3 is TGTGCCAGCCGTCGGGCCGCCAATCAGCCCCAGCATTTT.

This clonotype was counted between two and nine times. The chain couples TRBV27 to TRBJ2-7; D gene unclear. V dropped 1 base and J dropped 7 bases, with 8 bases sitting between them. This CDR3 is 12 amino acids long. Per the germline V gene, CDR1 is MNHEY and CDR2 is SMNVEV (reference sequence). The CDR3 reads CASSLYGREQYF. In nucleotides, the CDR3 is TGTGCCAGCAGTTTATACGGACGGGAGCAGTACTTC.

This chain uses TRBV7-9 with TRBJ2-1, with D possibly matching TRBD2 (6 bases). This CDR3 comprises 18 residues. Germline V gene sequence: CDR1 SEHNR, CDR2 FQNEAQ (reference sequence). Trimming pared 5 bases from V and 0 bases from J, leaving 20 bases between. In nucleotides, the CDR3 is TGTGCCAGCAGCCTCCGGGACTCAATGGGCAGCTCCTACAATGAGCAGTTCTTC. Translated, it gives CASSLRDSMGSSYNEQFF.

This clonotype was detected many times. V gene TRBV29-1 combines with J gene TRBJ2-5; TRBD1 is a possible D gene (6 bases). CDR1 and CDR2 from the germline V gene are SQVTM and ANQGSEA. This CDR3 comprises 14 residues. V was cut by 7 bases and J by 2 bases, with 17 bases left in between. CDR3 region: CSEKTGFGQETQYF. As DNA, the CDR3 is TGCAGCGAGAAAACAGGGTTTGGGCAAGAGACCCAGTACTTC.

J is TRBJ1-1 and V is TRBV15; the D gene is possibly TRBD1 (5 bases). This CDR3 is 13 amino acids long. Germline V gene data show CDR1 as LNHNV and CDR2 as YYDKDF (reference sequence). The V gene lost 0 bases and the J gene lost 3 bases, with 5 bases spanning the gap. CDR3 sequence (DNA): TGTGCCACCAGCAGAGACAGGGACACTGAAGCTTTCTTT. Protein product: CATSRDRDTEAFF. Full variable domain (missing parts from reference TRBV15 and TRBJ1-1): DAMVIQNPRYQVTQFGKPVTLSCSQTLNHNVMYWYQQKSSQAPKLLFHYYDKDFNNEADTPDNFQSRRPNTSFCFLDIRSPGLGDTAMYLCATSRDRDTEAFFGQGTRLTVV.

Ten or more counts support this clonotype. This chain links TRBV27 with TRBJ1-1, with unresolved D. This CDR3 is 11 amino acids long. Germline assignment: CDR1 MNHEY and CDR2 SMNVEV (reference sequence). V was clipped by 10 bases and J by 4 bases, with 10 bases between them. Here the CDR3 reads CATRSATEAFF. CDR3 nucleotides: TGTGCCACCCGATCTGCCACTGAAGCTTTCTTT.

In its sample, this clonotype was seen many times. This chain links TRBV12-3 or TRBV12-4 with TRBJ1-4; 9 nucleotides line up with TRBD1. CDR3 size: 15 residues. With 5 bases clipped from V and 7 bases from J, the junction kept 8 bases outside the gene matches. CDR3 DNA: TGTGCCAGCAGTCCAGGACAGGGGTCGGGTGAAAAACTGTTTTTT. Translating gives CASSPGQGSGEKLFF.

A note on this clonotype: A much larger clonotype is one base distant, so this may be a read error. The chain carries TRBV6-2 or TRBV6-3 and TRBJ2-7; D could derive from TRBD1 or TRBD2 (6 bases each). The CDR3 is 15 amino acids. Looked up from germline, CDR1 is MNHEY and CDR2 is SVGEGT. Trimming cost V 2 bases and J 2 bases, with 13 bases left between them. This CDR3 is CASSYGGTRTYEQYF. Written as DNA, the CDR3 is TGTGCCAGCAGTTACGGAGGGACAAGGACCTACGAGCAGTACTTC.

CDR3: CASSQLAWGGDQPQHF. The CDR3 region has the DNA TGTGCCAGCAGCCAACTGGCCTGGGGAGGGGATCAGCCCCAGCATTTT. The genes are TRBV16 and TRBJ1-5, with TRBD1 as a possible D gene (5 bases). The germline CDR1 and CDR2 sequences are KGHSY and FQNENV. The CDR3 consists of 16 residues. V was pared by 2 bases and J by 5 bases, with 16 bases between.

This clonotype was seen at least ten times. Here the CDR3 reads CASSPGPGNTIYF. Here the CDR3 DNA reads TGTGCCAGCAGCCCCGGCCCTGGAAACACCATATATTTT. This sequence joins TRBV18 and TRBJ1-3; no definite D call. Per the germline V gene, CDR1 is KGHSH and CDR2 is LQKENI. The CDR3 is 13 residues long. Trimming removed 8 bases from V and 2 bases from J, with 10 bases in between.

This clonotype was seen a handful of times. The chain has TRBV6-5 and TRBJ1-1, with a weak D call TRBD1 (5 bases). Germline V lookup: CDR1 MNHEY, CDR2 SVGAGI. The length of the CDR3 is 15 residues. Trimming left V 0 bases short and J 5 bases short, with 13 bases between. The CDR3 DNA is TGTGCCAGCAGTTACTCGCGCAGGGAAGGGACTGAAGCTTTCTTT. Translated, it gives CASSYSRREGTEAFF.

In this sample, this clonotype turned up many times. DNA for the CDR3: TGTGCCAGCAGCGTCCGCGGAGGGGACGAGCAGTACTTC. This translates into CASSVRGGDEQYF. V is TRBV13 and J is TRBJ2-7, with D tentatively TRBD2 (6 bases). V lost 5 bases and J 5 bases, leaving 13 bases between the germline ends. This CDR3 has 13 residues. CDR1 is PRHDT, CDR2 FYEKMQ, per germline (reference sequence).

This clonotype was observed at least ten times. The CDR3 nucleotides read TGTGCCAGCAGTTTAACAGGGCGCGGCAATCAGCCCCAGCATTTT. Protein: CASSLTGRGNQPQHF. The chain recombines TRBV12-3 or TRBV12-4 with TRBJ1-5; maybe TRBD1 (6 bases). The CDR3 sequence is 15 residues long. V was pared by 2 bases and J by 2 bases, with 10 bases between.

This clonotype was seen only a few times. The chain employs TRBV6-5 and TRBJ1-2; D is possibly TRBD1 (5 bases). CDR3 length: 16 residues. V gave up 5 bases and J gave up 0 bases, with 16 bases separating them. From germline, CDR1 is MNHEY and CDR2 SVGAGI. CDR3 sequence reads: CASSLGLTAPNYGYTF. The CDR3, as DNA: TGTGCCAGCAGTCTGGGTTTGACAGCCCCTAACTATGGCTACACCTTC.

Comments on this clonotype: Because it lacks the conserved phenylalanine or tryptophan at the end, this CDR3 is likely a read error. The genes are TRBV5-5 and TRBJ2-7; a weak D match, TRBD2 (6 bases). Trimming left V 2 bases short and J 6 bases short, with 15 bases between. Germline CDR1 is SGHKS and CDR2 is YYEKEE (reference sequence). CDR3 length: 14 residues. The CDR3 DNA sequence: TGTGCCAGCAGCTTTGTTAGGGGAGGTGGCGAGCAGTACTTA. Translated, it gives CASSFVRGGGEQYL.